This TCR beta chain was sequenced in a study of a mutant IDH1 vaccine in newly diagnosed glioma. Study overall: Standard pretreatment was either radiotherapy, temozolomide, or, for most, radiochemotherapy with temozolomide.

Some clones are missing from TCRdb's copy, which holds only in-frame ones; the method was immunoSEQ multiplex PCR. The sample holds tens of thousands of clones; roughly 84% are singletons and the top ten take about 4%. Germline V gene lookup returns CDR1 KGHSH and CDR2 LQKENI. Trimming at V came to 0 bases and at J to 4 bases, leaving 4 bases not matched to a gene. CDR3 length equals 16 residues. Time point indicated: week 23, last vaccination. Doses consisted of 300 ug of mutant IDH1 20-mer peptide each, paired with topical imiquimod. Comment on this clone: Its antigen is as yet unknown.

The chain has TRBV18 and TRBJ1-3; 9 bases fit TRBD1. This specimen consisted of PBMCs, obtained from a glioma patient whose treatment included an IDH1 peptide vaccine. The origin of this receptor is a man aged 30 to 39 with glioma. The CDR3 protein is CASSPPGTGLGNTIYF. The CDR3, as DNA: TGTGCCAGCTCACCACCCGGGACAGGGTTAGGAAACACCATATATTTT.